Sequencing of this TCR beta chain was carried out in a study of T cell responses to AZD1222 COVID-19 vaccine. This clone has only one observation. Its antigen remains unknown. Overall study results and limits: Baseline antibody screening turned up just six seropositive AZD1222 recipients.

This CDR3 is built from 12 residues. Germline CDR1 is SGDLS and CDR2 is YYNGEE. Deletions cut 5 bases from V and 14 bases from J, with 19 bases between. Some clones are missing from TCRdb's copy, which holds only in-frame ones; the method was immunoSEQ multiplex PCR. Among about 120,000 clones listed, around 90% were seen once. The sample in question was peripheral blood, obtained 28 days after the second AZD1222 dose. The chain is built from TRBV9 and TRBJ1-2; tentative D call: TRBD1 (5 bases). The TCR sequence derives from an adult who received the AZD1222 COVID-19 vaccine. CDR3 DNA: TGTGCCAGCAGGCCCCCGGGGGGTCTATCGACCTTC. Its translation is CASRPPGGLSTF. Using reference TRBV9 and TRBJ1-2 for the parts outside the CDR3, the full variable domain is DSGVTQTPKHLITATGQRVTLRCSPRSGDLSVYWYQQSLDQGLQFLIQYYNGEERAKGNILERFSAQQFPDLHSELNLSSLELGDSALYFCASRPPGGLSTFGSGTRLTVV.